This T cell receptor beta chain was documented in a study of OX40 agonist ivuxolimab in advanced cancers. Study results and limitations: The mean number of expanded clones was higher in CD8+ T cells than in CD4+.

V dropped 2 bases and J dropped 6; count of bases not matched to a gene: 10. Germline assignment: CDR1 MNHNY and CDR2 SVGAGI (reference sequence). The CDR3 length is 15 residues. In the case of this clone: The antigen remains unidentified.

TCRdb's copy holds only in-frame clones and misses some; the assay was immunoSEQ multiplex PCR. The data contain some 69,000 clones, around 90% of them singletons. The material was CD4+ or CD8+ T cells sorted from blood, obtained in a trial of the OX40 agonist ivuxolimab. This TCR was sampled from an adult with an advanced solid tumor such as melanoma, head and neck, liver or kidney cancer. The chain is built from TRBV6-6 and TRBJ2-7; 7 bases align to TRBD1. For the CDR3, the DNA is TGTGCCAGCAGTTACCCCGCGACAGGGACGGGCGAGCAGTACTTC. It specifies CASSYPATGTGEQYF.